This T cell receptor (beta chain) was sequenced in a study of cytomegalovirus exposure and HLA in healthy donors (dated by TCRdb to about 2017). With regard to the full study: An earlier analysis of 587 of the donors reported 276 Gb of sequence data and 100 million to 120 million unique TCR beta sequences obtained from around 190 million T cells. The study was designed to test whether signatures of past pathogen exposure could be identified by cataloging public T cell receptors. An earlier analysis of a few hundred of the donors applied high-throughput TCR beta sequencing to assess whether each TCR beta V gene segment acted as functional or pseudogenic. All discovery cohort repertoires had been generated on a single sequencing platform. A separate validation cohort of over 95 different subjects was used in addition to the roughly 700-subject first cohort. Typing coverage varied by locus: roughly 629-630 donors for A, B, C, DRB1 and DQB1; approximately 560 for DQA1; nearly 610 for DPA1; roughly 470 for DPB1. Of the roughly 420 genotyped donors, 81% were placed in the genetic ancestry cluster associated with self-reported Caucasian donors. Rather than using new phenotypic data, the later analysis identified candidate immune exposures from TCR beta sequences and from how often those sequences occurred across donors. A later genetic analysis took genome-wide SNP genotypes for about three fifths of the 666 donors and used that subset as a discovery cohort. Donor age, sex, ethnicity and CMV serostatus were compiled together with the repertoire data. An early release that covered about 600 HLA-typed donors contained approximately 320 gigabases of sequencing data and tens of millions of unique TCR sequences. To predict cytomegalovirus infection status, the study brought together high-throughput TCR immunosequencing, statistical association of individual TCRs with disease status, and machine learning. A later analysis re-examined previously published TCR beta repertoires from over 500 donors and added high-resolution HLA genotyping to investigate patterns of TCR occurrence. Among over 350 genotyped donors of the cohort, an average of roughly 240,000 unique TCR beta nucleotide sequences were sequenced per donor, around 20% of them non-productive. The study used immunosequencing to profile the T cell repertoires of 670 or so subjects and linked those repertoires to cytomegalovirus serostatus. About five DR-DQ haplotypes were treated as single units for association and clustering because of strong linkage in the cohort. HLA typing covered class I and class II loci at four-digit resolution. Paper-wide results and their limitations: A later genetic analysis reported fewer N-insertions in productive TCRs among donors in an Asian-associated ancestry cluster than the approximately 700-donor mean. In a later analysis, most CMV-associated TCR beta chains were found to appear HLA-restricted, with HLA associations seemingly driven largely by CMV exposure. The classifier was reported to diagnose cytomegalovirus status with high specificity and sensitivity in both the original and validation cohorts. An association between a missense DCLRE1C variant and V-gene and J-gene trimming of TCR beta chains was found in a later genetic analysis and replicated in an independent cohort. A few of the identified cytomegalovirus-associated TCR beta chains were confirmed in vitro to be specific for cytomegalovirus antigens. The cohort was sequenced for TCR beta chains only, and without alpha or paired-chain data the features that could be detected were limited. The only immune exposure information available for the cohort was CMV serostatus. Roughly uniform sequencing depth across donors was assumed in presence/absence analyses, although this assumption may not hold. Broadly in line with IMGT annotations, most TCR beta V segments showed up in productive rearrangements about 87% or about 30% of the time in an earlier analysis of 450 to 750 of the donors. The authors suggested that the approach could potentially be generalized to other disease states and immunological phenotypes. Because the 87-base-pair reads could not distinguish some IMGT-functional V segments, including TRBV6-2 and TRBV6-3, those segments were excluded. While some public TCRs were present in many individuals, most TCR sequences turned up only very rarely across donors. A further reported finding was that TCR beta sequences accurately predicted the HLA-A and HLA-B alleles for most subjects in the first cohort. A cluster of highly shared sequence variants was judged likely to represent a technical artifact of the sequencing pipeline. Linkage disequilibrium might explain the correlated functional status among segregating V segments, but an unknown experimental factor could not be ruled out. Strong co-occurrence of HLA alleles, especially DR and DQ, made assigning TCR associations to individual alleles difficult. Several of the top co-occurrence clusters appeared to be linked to parvovirus B19, influenza, CMV and Epstein-Barr virus, according to a later analysis. Because counts were too low, about 18 rarely observed V segments, including chromosome 9 orphons, were excluded from the earlier analysis of several hundred of the donors. In the study, around 150 TCR beta chains were listed as associated with cytomegalovirus. In a later analysis, HLA-associated TCR beta chains were found to be more clonally expanded and to have lower generation probabilities than equally common non-associated chains. In a later analysis, TCR association rates were found to vary across HLA loci, with the most associated TCRs seen for DRB1 alleles and the fewest for HLA-C alleles. At a false discovery rate of 0.05, a later analysis linked under 20,000 TCR beta sequences to specific HLA alleles. Because HLA typing was missing for some donors at each locus, association tests included only the typed subset.

In total, fewer than 750 healthy bone marrow donors made up the cohort. Cohort members were all nominally healthy when sampled, although unrecorded immune exposures were likely present. The donor tested CMV seronegative and was one of the 352 seronegative cohort members. Every donor gave a peripheral blood sample, and the peripheral blood mononuclear cells from that sample were used for TCR beta sequencing. Genomic DNA was extracted from the blood cell samples with the Qiagen DNeasy Blood Extraction Kit. The library was built by means of the immunoSEQ multiplex PCR assay. The multiplex PCR relied on a mix of 60 forward primers for TCR Vbeta segments and 13 reverse primers for TCR Jbeta segments. The CDR3 region of rearranged TCR beta genes was amplified from genomic DNA with a multiplex PCR assay. The Illumina HiSeq System was used to sequence the amplified TCR beta libraries as 87-base-pair reads. On the study's bioinformatics: In a later analysis, roughly 80 million unique TCR beta chains were counted across the approximately 640 repertoires, and some 10 million of these chains were shared by at least two donors. To remove PCR and sequencing errors, raw reads were error-corrected and collapsed into unique sequences using a nearest-neighbor algorithm that merged closely related sequences. Alignment of CDR3 sequences to IMGT reference sequences was used to assign V, D and J gene segments. For a sequence to be retained, a match of at least six nucleotides was required to both a V gene segment and a J gene segment. Rearrangements were called productive when the CDR3 lacked stop codons and stayed in frame with V and J; all others were non-productive. CDR3 was defined according to IMGT convention as the region running from the second conserved V-encoded cysteine to the conserved J-encoded phenylalanine. Sequences without an unambiguous match to a single V gene segment were excluded from the earlier analysis of 587 of the donors. An earlier analysis of under 750 of the donors called V segments functional above 56.7% productive rearrangements and segregating when the between-donor standard deviation exceeded 5%. A statistical classification framework was developed to diagnose cytomegalovirus status using the catalog of TCR beta chain sequences. A later analysis assigned V and J genes by comparing TCR nucleotide sequences with IMGT/GENE-DB human TR gene sequences. In a later analysis, CDR3 sequences and most-parsimonious VDJ recombination scenarios were assigned using the TCRdist pipeline. A later analysis defined each TCR beta chain by its CDR3 amino acid sequence plus V-gene family, and excluded reads lacking a unique V-gene family. As a way to deal with suspected cross-contamination and a sequencing artifact, a later analysis dropped hundreds of nucleotide sequences that were highly shared and had low generation probability. For each public chain, a later analysis derived a clonal expansion index from normalized ranks of inferred template counts within each repertoire. In a later analysis, generation probabilities were computed using a VDJ recombination model fitted to out-of-frame rearrangements, and the results were checked against IGoR. In a later analysis, hypergeometric tests were used to score TCR-TCR, TCR-HLA and TCR-CMV co-occurrence, with a repertoire-size bias correction applied to TCR pairs. A later analysis estimated false discovery rates by permuting HLA or CMV assignments 20 times. A later analysis grouped co-occurring TCRs with DBSCAN, adding TCRdist sequence similarity when clustering within HLA-allele-positive subsets. Repertoires with fewer than 30,000 or more than 120,000 public chains, plus five repertoires with anomalous nucleotide sharing, were excluded from co-occurrence clustering. The table was pulled from immuneACCESS by TCRdb, which kept in-frame rearrangements only. Such tables lose some clones; where checked, under half of the loss comes from unresolved V genes, and the rest has no known cause. V and J calls and clone size come straight from that table; D and trimming were deduced from the DNA. The sample has about 120,000 clones on record, about 78% of them singletons. The ten largest make up about 1.5% of the sample.

As to this clone: Its target antigen remains unknown. No much larger clonotype is one base removed from it; base qualities were not supplied.

Taken from cysteine to phenylalanine, the CDR3 has 12 residues. The only DNA kept is the CDR3, 36 bases in frame from the first base. The germline V gene (reference sequence) provides CDR1 MNHEY and CDR2 SMNVEV. Relative to germline, V is 8 bases shorter and J is 2 bases shorter, with 4 bases between their ends. This chain joins TRBV27 to TRBJ1-6, with the D gene uncertain. The sample consisted of PBMCs. The sequence was collected from a female donor in good health and CMV-seronegative. In nucleotides, the sequence is TGTGCCAGCGGCACCTATAATTCACCCCTCCACTTT. It encodes CASGTYNSPLHF.